The clone carrying this T cell receptor beta chain has ten or more counts. Its antigen remains unidentified. Sequence at one end of the junction differs from germline and may be a read error. Unsorted bulk tissue of about 18-34 mg yielded co-extracted RNA and DNA. Surgery removed the patients' primary liver carcinoma. Without exception, tumor samples held over 80% viable tumor cells. The data derive from a study of tumor-infiltrating lymphocytes in primary liver carcinoma. Overall study results and limits: Significantly larger top-250-clone fractions were found in tumors than in blood (p = 0.039).

The CDR3 contains 15 residues. The germline CDR1 and CDR2 sequences are SGHAT and FQNNGV. Production of TCR beta cDNA used approximately 480 ng total RNA together with a constant-region primer. Amplification in three nested multiplex PCR rounds with slightly modified ARM-PCR gave rise to TCR beta libraries. TRBV1-TRBV30 forward primers and a C-beta reverse primer were used in the first two PCR rounds, which each ran for about 9 cycles. Via MiXCR, TCRdb re-called the multiplex PCR reads, giving one row per CDR3 protein. The sample contains roughly 30,000 distinct CDR3 sequences, 60% to 80% of which appear only once.

This chain connects TRBV11-2 to TRBJ1-1; D call uncertain. Sequenced sample: liver tumor tissue from sampling region 3. Indicated subset: tumor region T3, left-lateral pole. The source of this sequence is a woman aged 25 to 45 with primary liver carcinoma and hepatitis B virus infection. The DNA of the CDR3 is TGTGCCAGCAGCCCCGGGTTCTTAATGAACACTGAAGCTTTCTTC. It codes for CASSPGFLMNTEAFF.